These 18 T cell receptor beta chains came from one sample sequenced in a study of T-cell reconstitution after alpha-beta-depleted transplantation in children. Unique molecular identifiers featured in how the TCRbeta library was prepared. TCRdb ran MiXCR on the PCR reads and lists one entry per CDR3 protein. The table has 600,000 to 800,000 distinct CDR3 sequences, roughly 13% seen once. The specimen was PBMCs, collected before TCRalphabeta/CD19-depleted stem cell transplant. Source of these receptors: a girl aged 2 to 9 with congenital amegakaryocytic thrombocytopenia, due to receive a stem cell transplant.

This clonotype was observed many times. This sequence joins TRBV7-9 and TRBJ2-1, with 7 bases that match TRBD1. CDR1 SEHNR and CDR2 FQNEAQ come from the germline V gene (reference sequence). This CDR3 comprises 13 residues. Trimming removed 6 bases from V and 8 bases from J; junction bases left unmatched: 7. DNA for the CDR3: TGTGCCAGCAGTCTTGGGACAGACGATGAGCAGTTCTTC. Protein sequence: CASSLGTDDEQFF.

Turning to this clonotype: Given a much more abundant clone one base away, this may be a read error. V gene TRBV7-9 combines with J gene TRBJ2-1, with a weak D call TRBD2 (6 bases). Germline V CDR1 and CDR2: SEHNR, FQNEAQ (reference sequence). V dropped 5 bases and J dropped 9 bases, with 11 bases sitting between them. The CDR3 length is 12 residues. DNA for the CDR3: TGTGCCAGCAGCACTAGCCTCAGTGAGCAGTTCTTC. Protein: CASSTSLSEQFF.

This clonotype was counted a few times. The V and J genes are TRBV20-1 and TRBJ2-3, with D possibly TRBD1 on 5 matching bases. Trimming cost V 5 bases and J 5 bases, with 8 bases left between them. This CDR3 is built from 11 residues. Germline-derived CDR1 and CDR2 are DFQATT and SNEGSKA (reference sequence). The CDR3 region is CSARQLDTQYF. The CDR3 DNA follows: TGCAGTGCTCGACAGCTAGATACGCAGTATTTT.

In this sample, this clonotype turned up many times. The chain employs TRBV12-3 or TRBV12-4 and TRBJ2-7; no clear D gene. V lost 5 bases, J lost 2 bases, and 10 bases lay in between. This CDR3 region has 13 residues. The CDR3 DNA reads TGTGCCAGCAGTCCGGCGTCCGCCTACGAGCAGTACTTC. Translation gives CASSPASAYEQYF.

This clonotype was found a few times. The rearrangement links TRBV9 to TRBJ1-1, with D possibly TRBD1 on 5 matching bases. This CDR3 has 12 amino acids. Looked up from germline, CDR1 is SGDLS and CDR2 is YYNGEE. Trimming removed 4 bases at V and 8 bases at J, with 12 bases between. The CDR3 protein is CASSSRGAEAFF. The CDR3 coding sequence is TGTGCCAGCAGCTCCAGAGGGGCCGAAGCTTTCTTT.

This clonotype has ten or more counts. This chain links TRBV29-1 with TRBJ2-1; either TRBD1 or TRBD2 may supply D (6 bases each). The CDR3 is made up of 11 amino acids. Trimming removed 4 bases at V and 6 bases at J, with 7 bases between. Germline V gives CDR1 SQVTM, CDR2 ANQGSEA. This CDR3 is CSVAGANEQFF. DNA for the CDR3: TGCAGCGTTGCGGGGGCCAATGAGCAGTTCTTC.

A remark on this clonotype: Since a much larger clone is just one base distant, this may be a read error. Likely a read error: the CDR3 ends without its conserved phenylalanine or tryptophan. In DNA form, the CDR3 reads TGCGCCAGCAGCTTGGTGGCGGGAGAGACCCAGTACTGC. Translating gives CASSLVAGETQYC. The genes are TRBV5-1 and TRBJ2-5; D is perhaps TRBD2 (5 bases). The CDR3 extends over 13 amino acids. Trimming stripped 0 bases from V and 4 bases from J, with 7 bases between. CDR1 SGHRS and CDR2 YFSETQ come from the germline V gene.

The table lists this clonotype with many counts. The CDR3 region is CASSLGGRAGDGYTF. The CDR3 nucleotides read TGTGCCAGCAGTTTAGGCGGCAGGGCAGGCGATGGCTACACCTTC. The chain has TRBV12-3 or TRBV12-4 and TRBJ1-2; D is possibly TRBD1 (5 bases). V lost 1 base, J lost 6 bases, and 15 bases lay in between. The CDR3 covers 15 residues.

J is TRBJ2-3 and V is TRBV5-1; TRBD2 agrees at 7 bases. V lost 4 bases and J lost 4; bases outside the gene matches: 12. The length of the CDR3 is 16 residues. From germline, CDR1 is SGHRS and CDR2 YFSETQ. CDR3 region: CASSPGAAGDPDTQYF. CDR3 DNA: TGCGCCAGCAGCCCCGGCGCGGCGGGAGACCCAGATACGCAGTATTTT.

This clonotype was seen only a few times. V usage is TRBV5-6 and J usage is TRBJ1-4; D remains ambiguous. This CDR3 spans 14 amino acids. CDR1 and CDR2 from the germline V gene are SGHDT and YYEEEE. The V gene lost 1 base and the J gene lost 3 bases, with 7 bases spanning the gap. CDR3: CASSLKRANEKLFF. In nucleotides, the CDR3 is TGTGCCAGCAGCTTGAAGAGAGCTAATGAAAAACTGTTTTTT.

This clonotype was found a few times. The chain combines TRBV10-3 with TRBJ2-2; TRBD2 might be the D (6 bases). V lost 3 bases and J 4 bases, leaving 9 bases between the germline ends. CDR3 size: 14 residues. Germline CDR1 and CDR2: ENHRY and SYGVKD. CDR3 residues: CAISDKAGTGELFF. For the CDR3, the DNA is TGTGCCATCAGTGATAAAGCGGGCACCGGGGAGCTGTTTTTT.

The chain uses TRBV10-3 and TRBJ2-7; D is uncertain. This CDR3 contains 13 residues. V lost 2 bases to trimming and J lost 4 bases, with 9 bases between them. Per the germline V gene, CDR1 is ENHRY and CDR2 is SYGVKD. CDR3 residues: CAISEGFLYEQYF. The CDR3 region has the DNA TGTGCCATCAGTGAGGGGTTCCTATACGAGCAGTACTTC.

This clonotype was detected many times. The chain is built from TRBV10-3 and TRBJ2-1; 8 bases line up with TRBD2. CDR1 and CDR2 (germline): ENHRY, SYGVKD. Trimming removed 9 bases from V and 8 bases from J; junction bases left unmatched: 15. The CDR3 runs to 15 residues. In nucleotides, the CDR3 is TGTGCCATGGGAGGAGGCGGGACTAGGGTAGATGAGCAGTTCTTC. Protein sequence: CAMGGGGTRVDEQFF.

This clonotype was counted many times. V and J are TRBV12-3 or TRBV12-4 and TRBJ1-1, with D unresolved. The CDR3 sequence is 15 residues long. Trimming took off 4 bases at V and 0 bases at J, with 12 bases between the two ends. Written as DNA, the CDR3 is TGTGCCAGCAGTTCCCTAAGTGCGATGAACACTGAAGCTTTCTTT. As protein: CASSSLSAMNTEAFF.

This clonotype has at least ten counts. The chain employs TRBV20-1 and TRBJ2-1; D gene ambiguous. Germline CDR1 is DFQATT and CDR2 is SNEGSKA (reference sequence). Deletions cut 1 base from V and 3 bases from J, with 10 bases between. This CDR3 region has 14 residues. The CDR3 loop is CSARGPSRYNEQFF. The CDR3 coding sequence is TGCAGTGCTAGAGGTCCCTCACGCTACAATGAGCAGTTCTTC.

J is TRBJ2-7 and V is TRBV7-9, with 10 bases fitting TRBD1. Germline CDR1 reads SEHNR; CDR2 reads FQNEAQ (reference sequence). The CDR3 consists of 15 residues. V lost 5 bases and J lost 2; bases outside the gene matches: 6. The CDR3 nucleotides read TGTGCCAGCAGCCAGCGACAGGGGGCCCCCTACGAGCAGTACTTC. This encodes CASSQRQGAPYEQYF.

The chain is built from TRBV6-5 and TRBJ1-6; D is undetermined. V was pared by 0 bases and J by 7 bases, with 7 bases between. Germline lookup yields CDR1 MNHEY and CDR2 SVGAGI. This CDR3 has 14 amino acids. The CDR3 coding sequence is TGTGCCAGCAGTTACTCGTCACAAAATTCACCCCTCCACTTT. It translates to CASSYSSQNSPLHF.

The chain employs TRBV24-1 and TRBJ2-1, with D possibly TRBD2 on 6 matching bases. The CDR3 totals 12 residues. Trimming took 7 bases from V and 8 from J, leaving 11 bases between them. Germline loops: CDR1 KGHDR, CDR2 SFDVKD. CDR3 bases: TGTGCCACCAGGGGCCCGGGGGATGAGCAGTTCTTC. It specifies CATRGPGDEQFF.